The 21 T cell receptor beta chains below come from one sample, sequenced in a study of monozygotic twins with inflammatory bowel disease. TCRdb processed the 5' RACE reads again and assigns one entry to each CDR3 protein, with no DNA. Recorded for this sample: 400,000 to 500,000 distinct CDR3 sequences. The sample consisted of blood. The receptors come from a human donor with ulcerative colitis or Crohn's disease, or a healthy co-twin of an affected twin (not recorded which).

The rearrangement links TRBV9 to TRBJ1-6. CDR3 size: 14 residues. CDR1 is SGDLS, CDR2 YYNGEE, per germline. CDR3 amino acids: CASSQGPTNSPLHF.

The rearrangement links TRBV3-1 to TRBJ2-1; TCRdb gives TRBD1 as the D gene, but with no DNA this cannot be confirmed. From germline, CDR1 is LGHDT and CDR2 YNNKEL (reference sequence). The CDR3 contains 14 residues. The CDR3 sequence is CASSGRDGLNKQFF.

The chain has TRBV7-2 and TRBJ1-6; TCRdb selects TRBD1, and the lack of DNA leaves this call unchecked. Germline assignment: CDR1 SGHTA and CDR2 FQGNSA. The CDR3 spans 15 residues. This CDR3 reads CASSLTDRVDSPLHF.

The CDR3 loop is CASSLTIDGTQYF. V usage is TRBV5-1 and J usage is TRBJ2-5. Germline assignment: CDR1 SGHRS and CDR2 YFSETQ. CDR3 length: 13 residues.

This CDR3 is CASSHMEGGTRNTGELFF. The chain recombines TRBV28 with TRBJ2-2; the TCRdb call, TRBD2, lacks DNA for checking. This CDR3 has 18 amino acids. Germline lookup yields CDR1 MDHEN and CDR2 SYDVKM.

This rearrangement joins TRBV10-2 to TRBJ2-7; TCRdb reports TRBD2, a call that lacks DNA to check it against. Germline values: CDR1 WSHSY, CDR2 SAAADI. The CDR3 extends over 16 amino acids. Here the CDR3 reads CASSEPPGLRQYEQYF.

The chain links TRBV12-3 or TRBV12-4 to TRBJ1-4; TCRdb's D gene call, TRBD1, goes unchecked for lack of DNA. This CDR3 has 13 amino acids. CDR3 protein: CASRQGPGEKLFF.

The J gene is TRBJ1-1, the V gene TRBV4-1; with no DNA, the TCRdb D assignment of TRBD1 cannot be verified. The germline CDR1 and CDR2 sequences are MGHRA and YSYEKL. CDR3 length: 15 residues. The CDR3 loop reads CASSLSEGFNTEAFF.

The chain recombines TRBV19 with TRBJ1-5; with no DNA, the TCRdb D assignment of TRBD1 cannot be verified. Germline CDR1 LNHDA, CDR2 SQIVND (reference sequence). The CDR3 has 14 residues. CDR3 in amino acids: CASSIPRIRSPQHF.

This sequence joins TRBV7-9 and TRBJ1-3; the D gene TCRdb calls, TRBD1, cannot be checked with no DNA. CDR3 length: 12 amino acids. Germline CDR1 SEHNR, CDR2 FQNEAQ (reference sequence). CDR3 region: CASSLQAAREYF.

This rearrangement joins TRBV20-1 to TRBJ2-1; TCRdb outputs TRBD2, but without DNA this stays unchecked. Germline V lookup: CDR1 DFQATT, CDR2 SNEGSKA (reference sequence). The CDR3 consists of 15 residues. CDR3: CSATPTSRVGNEQFF.

The chain carries TRBV6-2 or TRBV6-3 and TRBJ2-1; TCRdb names TRBD1, which stays unverified in the absence of DNA. The length of the CDR3 is 16 residues. CDR1 and CDR2 from the germline V gene are MNHEY and SVGEGT. CDR3 amino acids: CASSSPLANFNNEQFF.

The chain carries TRBV5-1 and TRBJ2-4; checking the TCRdb D call of TRBD2 is not possible without DNA. Germline lookup yields CDR1 SGHRS and CDR2 YFSETQ. This CDR3 comprises 15 residues. CDR3 in amino acids: CASTKAGPGQNIQYF.

This rearrangement joins TRBV29-1 to TRBJ2-1; TCRdb's D gene call, TRBD2, goes unchecked for lack of DNA. Germline V CDR1 and CDR2: SQVTM, ANQGSEA. The CDR3 is 12 amino acids. The CDR3: CSVEQRLNEQFF.

The CDR3 here is CASSKGDSYGYTF. The J gene is TRBJ1-2, the V gene TRBV28; TCRdb lists TRBD1, though no DNA is available to test this call. This CDR3 region has 13 residues. Germline lookup yields CDR1 MDHEN and CDR2 SYDVKM.

The rearrangement uses TRBV12-3 or TRBV12-4 and TRBJ2-1; no DNA is available, so the TRBD2 call from TCRdb remains unchecked. CDR3 length: 19 amino acids. The chain's CDR3 is CASTHSVGTSGRAPNEQFF.

The rearrangement links TRBV7-3 to TRBJ2-3. The length of the CDR3 is 15 residues. Per the germline V gene, CDR1 is SGHTA and CDR2 is FQGTGA. CDR3 in amino acids: CASSLEGRRTDTQYF. The full variable domain, completed using reference TRBV7-3 and TRBJ2-3, is GAGVSQTPSNKVTEKGKYVELRCDPISGHTALYWYRQSLGQGPEFLIYFQGTGAADDSGLPNDRFFAVRPEGSVSTLKIQRTERGDSAVYLCASSLEGRRTDTQYFGPGTRLTVL.

CDR3 protein: CSARDLAAASRYEQFF. The chain has TRBV20-1 and TRBJ2-1; TCRdb returns TRBD2, unconfirmable since there is no DNA. In germline, CDR1 is DFQATT, CDR2 SNEGSKA (reference sequence). The CDR3 extends over 16 amino acids.

This chain links TRBV7-8 with TRBJ1-1. The germline V gene encodes CDR1 SGHVS and CDR2 FQNEAQ. The CDR3 contains 14 residues. CDR3 sequence reads: CASSKTARSTEAFF. Variable domain in full (rest from reference TRBV7-8 and TRBJ1-1): GAGVSQSPRYKVAKRGQDVALRCDPISGHVSLFWYQQALGQGPEFLTYFQNEAQLDKSGLPSDRFFAERPEGSVSTLKIQRTQQEDSAVYLCASSKTARSTEAFFGQGTRLTVV.

The rearrangement links TRBV30 to TRBJ1-1; there is no DNA to check the TCRdb D call of TRBD1. The germline gives CDR1 GTSNPN, CDR2 SVGIG (reference sequence). This CDR3 comprises 14 residues. CDR3 in amino acids: CAWSVSRYNTEAFF.

The V gene is TRBV20-1, the J gene TRBJ1-1. CDR3 length equals 11 residues. CDR1 DFQATT and CDR2 SNEGSKA come from the germline V gene (reference sequence). CDR3 region: CSASSSSEAFF.